This T cell receptor (beta chain) comes out of a study of blood T cell repertoires in COVID-19. About the research overall: Spain, Italy and the United States supplied samples that represented acute and convalescent COVID-19.

Measured with immunoSEQ multiplex PCR; TCRdb has only the in-frame clones, and not every one. The data show some 200,000 clones, around 84% seen once. The table lists this clone with a few counts. The TCR originated in a man aged 45-60 years with acute or convalescent COVID-19. The sequencing sample was made of peripheral blood.

The DNA for the CDR3 is TGTGCCAGCTCACCAGATGTCGGGGTCTATGGCTACACCTTC. Its protein product is CASSPDVGVYGYTF. This sequence joins TRBV18 and TRBJ1-2; D not resolved. The CDR3 extends over 14 amino acids. CDR1 and CDR2 from the germline V gene are KGHSH and LQKENI. The V and J ends lost 2 bases and 4 bases respectively, with 11 bases between them.